The 9 T cell receptor beta chains in this list originate from one sample, sequenced in a study of T cell repertoires in cytomegalovirus infection. TCRdb re-analysed the reads in MiXCR, keeping a single row per CDR3 protein. The data contain more than 400,000 distinct CDR3 sequences, approximately 25% of them singletons. The sequencing input was PBMCs. The receptors originated from a human donor in good health (CMV status not recorded). Some clones in this sample may be carry-over from other donors' samples.

This clonotype occurred many times. This chain links TRBV7-8 with TRBJ2-5, with TRBD1 as a possible D gene (5 bases). CDR3 length: 16 residues. Germline lookup yields CDR1 SGHVS and CDR2 FQNEAQ. V was clipped by 4 bases and J by 2 bases, with 17 bases between them. Written as DNA, the CDR3 is TGTGCCAGCAGCTCCTCGGGCAGGGTGGGACAAGAGACCCAGTACTTC. Amino acids: CASSSSGRVGQETQYF.

This clonotype has more than one count but fewer than ten. V is TRBV14 and J is TRBJ2-2, with D possibly matching TRBD2 (6 bases). V gave up 1 base and J gave up 4 bases, with 16 bases separating them. CDR1 and CDR2 (germline): SGHDN, FVKESK. The CDR3 sequence is 17 residues long. This CDR3 reads CASSQAGGGMGTGELFF. The CDR3 bases are TGTGCCAGCAGCCAAGCCGGAGGCGGGATGGGCACCGGGGAGCTGTTTTTT. The full variable domain, its missing parts supplied by reference TRBV14 and TRBJ2-2, is EAGVTQFPSHSVIEKGQTVTLRCDPISGHDNLYWYRRVMGKEIKFLLHFVKESKQDESGMPNNRFLAERTGGTYSTLKVQPAELEDSGVYFCASSQAGGGMGTGELFFGEGSRLTVL.

The rearrangement uses TRBV28 and TRBJ2-7; TRBD2 matches 9 bases. Germline lookup yields CDR1 MDHEN and CDR2 SYDVKM. The CDR3 has 14 amino acids. Trimming removed 7 bases from V and 1 base from J; junction bases left unmatched: 5. The CDR3 DNA reads TGTGCCAGCAACCCAGCGGGAGGTTCCTACGAGCAGTACTTC. Its protein is CASNPAGGSYEQYF.

This clonotype was observed at least ten times. The genes are TRBV7-3 and TRBJ2-5; TRBD2 matches at 10 bases. Germline lookup yields CDR1 SGHTA and CDR2 FQGTGA. The CDR3 covers 14 residues. Trimming took 4 bases from V and 3 from J; bases not matched to a gene: 2. CDR3 nucleotide sequence: TGTGCCAGCAGCTCTGGACTAGCGGAAGAGACCCAGTACTTC. It encodes CASSSGLAEETQYF.

The gene calls are TRBV5-5 and TRBJ2-7; 8 bases are a match to TRBD1. V shed 0 bases and J 5 bases; nucleotides not matched to a gene: 10. Germline CDR1 is SGHKS and CDR2 is YYEKEE (reference sequence). The CDR3 length is 16 residues. The CDR3, as DNA: TGTGCCAGCAGCTTGGCCGGACAGGGAGTGTCCGACGAGCAGTACGTC. Its protein is CASSLAGQGVSDEQYV.

This clonotype has a count of ten or more. This chain connects TRBV7-2 to TRBJ2-5, with 7 bases fitting TRBD2. V dropped 5 bases and J dropped 6; count of bases not matched to a gene: 12. Germline V gene lookup returns CDR1 SGHTA and CDR2 FQGNSA. This CDR3 is 15 amino acids long. The CDR3 DNA follows: TGTGCCAGCAGCGCCGGAGGCGGGAGTGGGAAGACCCAGTACTTC. Translated: CASSAGGGSGKTQYF.

This clonotype has a handful of counts. The V and J genes are TRBV24-1 and TRBJ1-1; 8 positions match TRBD1. This CDR3 contains 14 residues. The germline CDR1 and CDR2 sequences are KGHDR and SFDVKD. After removal of 7 bases from V and 1 base from J, the junction contained 4 bases not matched to a gene. The CDR3 DNA sequence: TGTGCCACCAGCAAAGGACAGGGGAACACTGAAGCTTTCTTT. Translating gives CATSKGQGNTEAFF.

This clonotype was detected only a few times. CDR3 sequence (DNA): TGTGCCAGCAGTCAGGGGGCTAACTACAATGAGCAGTTCTTC. It encodes CASSQGANYNEQFF. The chain carries TRBV28 and TRBJ2-1, with 8 bases fitting TRBD1. The CDR3 has 14 amino acids. The germline V gene encodes CDR1 MDHEN and CDR2 SYDVKM. J gave up 3 bases and V 5 bases, and 3 bases lay outside the gene matches.

This clonotype came up once. J is TRBJ1-1 and V is TRBV3-1; D unclear. This CDR3 comprises 14 residues. Trimming stripped 2 bases from V and 5 bases from J, with 12 bases between. Germline loops: CDR1 LGHDT, CDR2 YNNKEL (reference sequence). The CDR3 bases are TGTGCCAGCAGCCAAAACGGAGGAGGGACTGAAGCTTTCTTT. This gives the protein CASSQNGGGTEAFF.